This is a list of T cell receptor beta chains from one sample in a study of blood T cell repertoires in COVID-19. Sequenced by immunoSEQ multiplex PCR; TCRdb stores in-frame clones only, minus some. The sample lists approximately 170,000 clones; approximately 80% were seen once. The specimen was PBMCs or T cells enriched from blood (not recorded which). The receptors derive from a middle-aged man who had recovered from COVID-19. Both conserved end residues are part of each CDR3. D genes are given only for firm matches. Not every row has a clone size; where given, it reads once, few, many or a size class.

V,J,size,D,CDR3,DNA
TRBV9,TRBJ2-1,.,TRBD2,CASSVVAGVREQFF,TGTGCCAGCAGCGTGGTAGCGGGGGTTCGGGAGCAGTTCTTC
TRBV27,TRBJ1-4,.,.,CASSFGQGGKLFF,TGTGCCAGCAGTTTTGGTCAGGGAGGAAAACTGTTTTTT
TRBV4-1,TRBJ2-7,.,TRBD2,CASTTASGGPYEQYF,TGCGCCAGCACAACCGCTAGCGGGGGACCCTACGAGCAGTACTTC
TRBV11-3,TRBJ2-5,.,TRBD1,CASSQGQGAGETQYF,TGTGCCAGCAGTCAAGGACAGGGGGCTGGAGAGACCCAGTACTTC
TRBV7-9,TRBJ1-4,.,.,CASSFDGQWGEKLFF,TGTGCCAGCAGCTTTGACGGACAGTGGGGTGAAAAACTGTTTTTT
TRBV11-2,TRBJ2-2,.,.,CASSHPRGLNTGELFF,TGTGCCAGCAGCCACCCTCGGGGACTGAACACCGGGGAGCTGTTTTTT
TRBV9,TRBJ2-3,few,TRBD2,CASSRSGGVGTDTQYF,TGTGCCAGCAGCAGGAGCGGGGGGGTGGGCACAGATACGCAGTATTTT
TRBV30,TRBJ2-1,.,TRBD2,CAWTWTSGGAISQFF,TGTGCCTGGACCTGGACTAGCGGGGGGGCCATTAGTCAGTTCTTC
TRBV13,TRBJ2-3,.,.,CASSQGRGSSTDTQYF,TGTGCCAGCAGCCAGGGGCGGGGGAGTAGCACAGATACGCAGTATTTT
TRBV7-6,TRBJ1-5,.,TRBD1,CASSVTGGDQPQHF,TGTGCCAGCAGCGTTACAGGGGGCGATCAGCCCCAGCATTTT
TRBV7-2,TRBJ1-2,.,TRBD1,CASSFGTGAYGYTF,TGTGCCAGCAGCTTCGGGACAGGGGCCTATGGCTACACCTTC
TRBV6-5,TRBJ1-2,.,.,CASRGEVALSYTF,TGTGCCAGTCGGGGGGAAGTCGCGTTGTCCTACACCTTC
TRBV3-1/TRBV3-2,TRBJ2-1,.,.,CASSQAGGGGNEQFF,TGTGCCAGCAGCCAAGCCGGGGGAGGGGGCAATGAGCAGTTCTTC
TRBV30,TRBJ1-5,.,TRBD1,CAWSVGGAPLHQPQHF,TGTGCCTGGAGTGTAGGGGGCGCCCCTCTCCATCAGCCCCAGCATTTT
TRBV18,TRBJ1-1,.,TRBD1,CASSPSGTANTEAFF,TGTGCCAGCTCACCATCCGGGACAGCGAACACTGAAGCTTTCTTT
TRBV5-6,TRBJ2-7,.,.,CASTRESYEQYF,TGTGCCAGCACACGCGAGTCCTACGAGCAGTACTTC
TRBV6-5,TRBJ1-3,.,TRBD1,CASSYSTQGANTIYF,TGTGCCAGCAGTTACTCCACACAGGGGGCAAACACCATATATTTT
TRBV28,TRBJ1-6,.,.,CASSFLDSDNSPLHF,TGTGCCAGCAGTTTTCTCGACAGTGACAATTCACCCCTCCACTTT
TRBV5-6,TRBJ1-6,.,.,CASSLDQGNSPLHF,TGTGCCAGCAGCTTGGACCAGGGTAATTCACCCCTCCACTTT
TRBV25-1,TRBJ2-1,.,TRBD2,CASSVGLAGGNNEQFF,TGTGCCAGCAGTGTGGGCTTAGCGGGGGGAAACAATGAGCAGTTCTTC
TRBV5-1,TRBJ2-3,once,TRBD2,CASNPWGGGRLTDTQYF,TGCGCCAGCAACCCTTGGGGCGGGGGGCGACTCACAGATACGCAGTATTTT
TRBV24-1,TRBJ2-1,.,TRBD2,CATSSAGGSNEQFF,TGTGCCACCAGTTCGGCGGGGGGTTCAAATGAGCAGTTCTTC
TRBV6-5,TRBJ1-2,few,.,CASTKWGDYGYTF,TGTGCCAGCACCAAGTGGGGGGACTATGGCTACACCTTC
TRBV5-4,TRBJ2-3,.,TRBD2,CASSFLGGSTDTQYF,TGTGCCAGCAGCTTCCTGGGGGGGAGCACAGATACGCAGTATTTT
TRBV7-6,TRBJ2-5,.,.,CASSLRYGLQETQYF,TGTGCCAGCAGCTTACGGTATGGACTCCAAGAGACCCAGTACTTC
TRBV30,TRBJ2-5,.,TRBD2,CAWRSPGGRETQYF,TGTGCCTGGAGATCCCCGGGGGGGCGAGAGACCCAGTACTTC
TRBV30,TRBJ2-3,.,.,CAWSVATDTQYF,TGTGCCTGGAGTGTAGCGACAGATACGCAGTATTTT
TRBV4-1,TRBJ2-7,.,.,CASSLTGTGYYEQYF,TGCGCCAGCAGCCTAACCGGGACTGGATACTACGAGCAGTACTTC
TRBV3-1/TRBV3-2,TRBJ1-2,.,TRBD1,CASSQGQGASGYTF,TGTGCCAGCAGCCAAGGACAGGGGGCAAGTGGCTACACCTTC
TRBV5-4,TRBJ1-1,.,.,CASSTKGVYTEAFF,TGTGCCAGCAGCACCAAGGGGGTTTACACTGAAGCTTTCTTT
TRBV21-1,TRBJ1-1,few,.,CASSSRGREAFF,TGTGCCAGCAGCTCCCGAGGCCGTGAAGCTTTCTTT
TRBV5-1,TRBJ1-2,.,TRBD1,CASSGGTGRGNYGYTF,TGCGCCAGCAGCGGCGGGACAGGACGGGGAAACTATGGCTACACCTTC
TRBV3-1/TRBV3-2,TRBJ2-3,.,.,CASSQDYRARDTQYF,TGTGCCAGCAGCCAAGATTACAGGGCCAGAGATACGCAGTATTTT
TRBV29-1,TRBJ2-1,.,.,CSVEGQRYNEQFF,TGCAGCGTTGAAGGACAGAGGTACAATGAGCAGTTCTTC
TRBV11-2,TRBJ2-1,.,.,CASSYSQGDEQFF,TGTGCCAGCAGCTACTCACAGGGCGATGAGCAGTTCTTC
TRBV27,TRBJ1-2,.,.,CASSSPARGADGYTF,TGTGCCAGCAGTTCCCCAGCCAGGGGCGCGGATGGCTACACCTTC
TRBV14,TRBJ1-5,.,.,CASSQVGRDQPQHF,TGTGCCAGCAGCCAAGTGGGGAGGGATCAGCCCCAGCATTTT
TRBV5-6,TRBJ2-3,.,TRBD2,CASSLRLAGSTDTQYF,TGTGCCAGCAGTCTCAGACTAGCGGGGAGCACAGATACGCAGTATTTT
TRBV21-1,TRBJ1-5,.,.,CASSKELTGPNQPQHF,TGTGCCAGCAGCAAAGAACTGACAGGTCCCAATCAGCCCCAGCATTTT
TRBV7-2,TRBJ1-1,.,.,CASSYRVNTEAFF,TGTGCCAGCAGCTACCGGGTGAACACTGAAGCTTTCTTT
TRBV24-1,TRBJ2-2,.,TRBD2,CATSDPVAGGDTGELFF,TGTGCCACCAGTGACCCTGTAGCGGGGGGCGACACCGGGGAGCTGTTTTTT
TRBV15,TRBJ1-1,.,TRBD1,CATSRQRTGRVANTEAFF,TGTGCCACAAGCCGTCAGAGGACAGGGAGAGTTGCGAACACTGAAGCTTTCTTT
TRBV9,TRBJ1-2,.,.,CASSVLAGGGYGYTF,TGTGCCAGCAGCGTACTGGCGGGGGGCGGCTATGGCTACACCTTC
TRBV3-1/TRBV3-2,TRBJ2-5,.,.,CASNQFRLGGETQYF,TGTGCCAGCAACCAATTTCGACTGGGAGGAGAGACCCAGTACTTC
TRBV9,TRBJ2-2,.,TRBD2,CASSIGLAGRNGELFF,TGTGCCAGCAGCATAGGACTAGCGGGGCGTAACGGGGAGCTGTTTTTT
TRBV2,TRBJ1-5,.,.,CASTTTVNQPQHF,TGTGCCAGCACGACGACAGTCAATCAGCCCCAGCATTTT
TRBV3-1/TRBV3-2,TRBJ2-1,.,TRBD2,CASSLRGGPDNEQFF,TGTGCCAGCAGCCTACGGGGGGGCCCAGACAATGAGCAGTTCTTC
TRBV9,TRBJ1-1,.,TRBD1,CASSVASQGRGPSDTEAFF,TGTGCCAGCAGCGTAGCCAGCCAGGGCAGGGGGCCGTCGGACACTGAAGCTTTCTTT
TRBV12-5,TRBJ2-5,.,.,CASGGQETQYF,TGTGCTAGCGGGGGCCAAGAGACCCAGTACTTC
TRBV19,TRBJ1-1,.,.,CASSIGYRDGYSTEAFF,TGTGCCAGTAGTATAGGGTACAGAGACGGTTATTCCACTGAAGCTTTCTTT
TRBV9,TRBJ1-2,.,.,CASSVFGGQVNGYTF,TGTGCCAGCAGCGTATTCGGGGGGCAGGTGAATGGCTACACCTTC
TRBV5-4,TRBJ1-2,.,.,CASSRQENYGYTF,TGTGCCAGCAGCCGACAGGAAAACTATGGCTACACCTTC
TRBV6-5,TRBJ1-6,.,TRBD1,CASNGQGGNNSPLHF,TGTGCCAGCAATGGACAGGGAGGGAATAATTCACCCCTCCACTTT
TRBV3-1/TRBV3-2,TRBJ2-1,once,.,CASSQGGALGFF,TGTGCCAGCAGCCAAGGTGGGGCTTTGGGGTTCTTC
TRBV6-4,TRBJ1-6,.,.,CAKRTVSPLHF,TGTGCCAAGCGGACAGTTTCACCCCTCCACTTT